The clone carrying this T cell receptor (beta chain) was found a few times. The data are from a study of human T cells and chemical hapten exposure. Per the original data handling: TCRs per sample had a median of approximately 88,000 and ranged from about 23,224 to 700,000. Each CDR3 protein gets one entry after TCRdb re-called the RACE reads with MiXCR. TCRdb assigned the V and J calls; the authors' analysis was not used. The sample consists of 80,000 to 100,000 distinct CDR3 sequences, 9.3% of them appearing once. Time point denoted: patch test 2, 6 weeks after DPC sensitization. Treatment given: therapeutic diphenylcyclopropenone sensitization with weekly scalp DPC. The sequenced sample was whole blood, obtained in connection with sensitization to the hapten diphenylcyclopropenone (DPC). This clonotype originated in a woman between 40 and 50 years old with alopecia areata. Some clones in this sample may be carry-over from other donors' samples.

CDR3 region: CASSLGGREYEQYF. As DNA, the CDR3 is TGTGCCAGCAGCTTAGGGGGAAGAGAATACGAGCAGTACTTC. V and J are TRBV7-9 and TRBJ2-7; D unresolved. V lost 1 base to trimming and J lost 4 bases, with 11 bases between them. Germline V gene sequence: CDR1 SEHNR, CDR2 FQNEAQ (reference sequence). The CDR3 consists of 14 residues.